The rows below give T cell receptor beta chains drawn from one sample of a study of shared clonotypes between healthy human individuals. Some clones are missing from TCRdb's copy, which holds only in-frame ones; the method was immunoSEQ multiplex PCR. The table includes just over 2,000,000 clones, roughly 95% detected once. The sample consisted of naive CD8+ T cells sorted from blood. The origin of the receptors is a man between 18 and 35 years old in good health. The conserved cysteine and the conserved F or W are not part of the CDR3 here. Fields, in order: J gene, V gene, CDR3 protein.

TRBJ2-1 | TRBV27 | ASSSIMVAGVNEQF
TRBJ2-7 | TRBV7-2 | ASSPWVAAISYEQY
TRBJ2-7 | TRBV2 | ATKGGTGTYEQY
TRBJ2-7 | TRBV6-5 | ASSYSEEQY
TRBJ2-2 | TRBV6-5 | ASSPAVAGELF
TRBJ1-1 | TRBV5-4 | ASSPPGAEAF
TRBJ2-2 | TRBV7-9 | ASSLSSTGELF
TRBJ2-3 | TRBV13 | ASSSWVGTGGLDTQY
TRBJ1-2 | TRBV9 | ASSVGGGGYGYT
TRBJ2-7 | TRBV6-1 | ASSPQDGYEQY
TRBJ2-1 | TRBV5-6 | ASSLQAGGEQF
TRBJ2-3 | TRBV7-2 | ASRLGGGPFDTQY
TRBJ2-1 | TRBV9 | ASSVDPERYNEQF
TRBJ2-3 | TRBV13 | ASSLAYGLAGGTTSTDTQY
TRBJ2-5 | TRBV7-6 | ASSGQGARETQY
TRBJ1-5 | TRBV4-1 | ASSQGEVGVSWGNQPQH
TRBJ1-1 | TRBV2 | ASSGQVRNTEAF
TRBJ2-2 | TRBV6-5 | ASSYGENTGELF
TRBJ2-5 | TRBV4-1 | ASSRTGIPQETQY
TRBJ2-2 | TRBV28 | ASSPPDLAGGHGELF
TRBJ2-3 | TRBV13 | ASSTRTSGLSDTQY
TRBJ2-7 | TRBV9 | ASSVGGIAYEQY
TRBJ2-2 | TRBV6-5 | ASSYIGGAGELF
TRBJ2-7 | TRBV4-1 | ASSQQLNYEQY
TRBJ2-7 | TRBV9 | ASSVGAGRYEQY